These 24 T cell receptor beta chains came from one sample sequenced in a study of blood T cell repertoires in COVID-19. TCRdb's table, derived via immunoSEQ multiplex PCR, lists solely in-frame clones and lacks some. The table has more than 95,000 clones, approximately 88% seen once; the top ten hold 3.5%. Sequencing was carried out using peripheral blood. The receptor source for this set is a woman aged 55-70 years with acute or convalescent COVID-19.

The chain recombines TRBV29-1 with TRBJ2-5; TRBD2 matches 7 bases. Trimming took 2 bases from V and 1 from J; bases not matched to a gene: 10. This CDR3 contains 16 residues. Germline loops: CDR1 SQVTM, CDR2 ANQGSEA. This CDR3 is CSVESLGRLGQETQYF. As DNA, the CDR3 is TGCAGCGTTGAATCCCTCGGGAGGTTGGGCCAAGAGACCCAGTACTTC.

This chain uses TRBV10-3 with TRBJ2-7; TRBD1 aligns across 7 bases. Trimming removed 5 bases from V and 2 bases from J; junction bases left unmatched: 3. The CDR3 is made up of 13 amino acids. Germline values: CDR1 ENHRY, CDR2 SYGVKD. The CDR3 loop reads CAISNTGAYEQYV. CDR3 nucleotide sequence: TGTGCCATCAGTAATACAGGGGCCTACGAGCAGTACGTC.

The CDR3 reads CASSRQGLGGYTF. The CDR3 nucleotides are TGTGCCAGCAGTAGACAGGGCCTTGGGGGCTACACCTTC. This rearrangement joins TRBV3-1 (or the pseudogene TRBV3-2) to TRBJ1-2; 7 nucleotides align to TRBD1. Germline CDR1 reads LGHDT; CDR2 reads YNNKEL (reference sequence). The CDR3 spans 13 residues. Trimming removed 6 bases from V and 8 bases from J; junction bases left unmatched: 9.

This chain links TRBV27 with TRBJ1-4, with 9 positions matching TRBD1. J was trimmed by 8 bases and V by 6 bases; bases with no gene match: 7. The CDR3 consists of 14 residues. Germline CDR1 and CDR2: MNHEY and SMNVEV (reference sequence). The CDR3 sequence: CASSPGQGVEKLFF. CDR3 bases: TGTGCCAGCAGCCCGGGACAGGGTGTCGAAAAACTGTTTTTT. Complete variable domain (other parts from reference TRBV27 and TRBJ1-4): EAQVTQNPRYLITVTGKKLTVTCSQNMNHEYMSWYRQDPGLGLRQIYYSMNVEVTDKGDVPEGYKVSRKEKRNFPLILESPSPNQTSLYFCASSPGQGVEKLFFGSGTQLSVL.

The chain combines TRBV2 with TRBJ2-1; TRBD1 matches at 10 bases. This CDR3 is built from 14 residues. The V segment lost 7 bases and the J segment 4 bases; nucleotides outside the gene matches: 4. The V gene's germline CDR1 is SNHLY and CDR2 FYNNEI. CDR3 residues: CASTLDRGYNEQFF. The CDR3 bases are TGTGCCAGCACCTTGGACAGGGGGTACAATGAGCAGTTCTTC.

The chain recombines TRBV10-3 with TRBJ2-3, with TRBD2 as a possible D gene (6 bases). The germline CDR1 and CDR2 sequences are ENHRY and SYGVKD. The CDR3 is made up of 14 amino acids. The V end lost 10 bases, the J end lost 0 bases, and 14 bases lay between the germline ends. The CDR3, as DNA: TGTGCCACGAGGGACTCCCCAAGCACAGATACGCAGTATTTT. Translated, it gives CATRDSPSTDTQYF.

This clone has just a few counts. This chain joins TRBV7-3 and TRBJ2-3; possibly TRBD2 for D (6 bases). This CDR3 has 19 residues. Germline V gene lookup returns CDR1 SGHTA and CDR2 FQGTGA. V lost 0 bases to trimming and J lost 0 bases, with 19 bases between them. This chain's CDR3 is CASSLTPPGTSSSTDTQYF. The CDR3 nucleotides read TGTGCCAGCAGCTTAACCCCTCCCGGGACTTCCTCTAGCACAGATACGCAGTATTTT.

The gene calls are TRBV5-1 and TRBJ1-6; 9 positions agree with TRBD1. The CDR3 has 14 amino acids. Germline CDR1 SGHRS, CDR2 YFSETQ. Trimming removed 4 bases from V and 7 bases from J; junction bases left unmatched: 3. The CDR3 loop reads CASSPGTGNSPLHF. CDR3 nucleotide sequence: TGCGCCAGCAGCCCCGGGACAGGGAATTCACCCCTCCACTTT.

V is TRBV21-1 and J is TRBJ2-5; the table's D gene call, TRBD1, was not cross checked with the DNA. TRBV21-1 is an annotated pseudogene. The CDR3 is 17 residues long. The DNA of the CDR3 is TGTGCCAGCAGCCCCTCCCGGACAGTACTGAGCCGAGAGACCCAGTACTTC. This sequence encodes CASSPSRTVLSRETQYF.

The rearrangement links TRBV9 to TRBJ2-5, with D possibly matching TRBD1 (7 bases). V lost 5 bases and J lost 5, with 25 bases in between. The length of the CDR3 is 17 residues. CDR1 SGDLS and CDR2 YYNGEE come from the germline V gene. The CDR3, as DNA: TGTGCCAGCAGTGAGTCCGTTCCAGGGGGGAGCGGTGAGACCCAGTACTTC. Translating it yields CASSESVPGGSGETQYF.

J is TRBJ2-7 and V is TRBV5-6, with TRBD2 matching over 11 bases. V trimming: 4 bases; J trimming: 3 bases; junction bases outside the gene matches: 3. The CDR3 extends over 14 amino acids. Germline V gene data show CDR1 as SGHDT and CDR2 as YYEEEE. DNA for the CDR3: TGTGCCAGCAGCGCCGGGACTAGCGGCTACGAGCAGTACGTC. Protein: CASSAGTSGYEQYV.

The chain combines TRBV4-1 with TRBJ1-1, with TRBD1 identical over 7 bases. This CDR3 region has 13 residues. The junction had 6 bases not matched to a gene; V was cut back by 4 bases and J by 7 bases. Looked up from germline, CDR1 is MGHRA and CDR2 is YSYEKL. The CDR3 nucleotides are TGCGCCAGCAGCCTCACAGGGGCTGGTGAAGCTTTCTTT. Its protein is CASSLTGAGEAFF.

The chain is built from TRBV24-1 and TRBJ2-1; 7 bases align to TRBD2. Germline V gives CDR1 KGHDR, CDR2 SFDVKD. The CDR3 runs to 17 residues. J was trimmed by 1 base and V by 5 bases; bases with no gene match: 10. The DNA for the CDR3 is TGTGCCACCAGTGTTAATAGCGGGCTTGCATCCTACAATGAGCAGTTCTTC. Translated: CATSVNSGLASYNEQFF.

Worth noting for this clone: Distinct nucleotide sequences in the sample also encode this CDR3. V is TRBV5-1 and J is TRBJ2-2; no firm D call. Germline-derived CDR1 and CDR2 are SGHRS and YFSETQ. The V gene lost 0 bases and the J gene lost 1 base, with 4 bases spanning the gap. The CDR3 totals 14 residues. The CDR3 region has the DNA TGCGCCAGCAGCTTGGCCGGGAACACCGGGGAGCTGTTTTTT. Translation gives CASSLAGNTGELFF.

The chain carries TRBV3-1 (or the pseudogene TRBV3-2) and TRBJ1-4; possible D gene TRBD1, 5 bases. Germline CDR1 LGHDT, CDR2 YNNKEL (reference sequence). The CDR3 is 16 amino acids. V was cut by 1 base and J by 7 bases, with 16 bases left in between. In DNA form, the CDR3 reads TGTGCCAGCAGCCAAGGTGTGGTGGGGAGGGGTGAAAAACTGTTTTTT. This sequence encodes CASSQGVVGRGEKLFF.

The chain links TRBV6-5 to TRBJ1-1; 8 bases are shared with TRBD1. Losses at the gene ends were 10 bases for V and 3 bases for J; bases not matched to a gene: 7. Germline CDR1 is MNHEY and CDR2 is SVGAGI. The CDR3 length is 13 residues. For the CDR3, the DNA is TGTGCCATCAGGGGGCGCGCGGACACTGAAGCTTTCTTT. It is translated as CAIRGRADTEAFF.

This clone was observed a few times. Here the CDR3 reads CASSFPGTGSNEQFF. The CDR3 nucleotides read TGTGCCAGCAGCTTTCCCGGGACAGGTAGCAATGAGCAGTTCTTC. The V gene is TRBV5-5, the J gene TRBJ2-1; 8 nucleotides agree with TRBD1. The CDR3 loop spans 15 amino acids. The V gene end was trimmed by 2 bases and the J gene end by 6 bases; junction bases not matched to a gene: 7. Germline lookup yields CDR1 SGHKS and CDR2 YYEKEE (reference sequence).

The CDR3 DNA is TGTGCCAGCAGTGAGCTCAATCGTGGCGCCAAAAACATTCAGTACTTC. It specifies CASSELNRGAKNIQYF. The rearrangement uses TRBV6-1 and TRBJ2-4; D gene ambiguous. The germline gives CDR1 MNHNS, CDR2 SASEGT. V was clipped by 3 bases and J by 1 base, with 13 bases between them. The CDR3 covers 16 residues.

This chain links TRBV3-1 (or the pseudogene TRBV3-2) with TRBJ2-6; D is uncertain. V dropped 4 bases and J dropped 6 bases, with 16 bases sitting between them. Germline V gives CDR1 LGHDT, CDR2 YNNKEL (reference sequence). The CDR3 loop spans 16 amino acids. The CDR3 coding sequence is TGTGCCAGCAGCCCCGTTGGCAGTCTTGCGGCCAACGTCCTGACTTTC. Its protein is CASSPVGSLAANVLTF.

The chain employs TRBV5-1 and TRBJ2-1; TRBD2 is a possible D gene (6 bases). Germline V gives CDR1 SGHRS, CDR2 YFSETQ. The CDR3 sequence is 15 residues long. V lost 1 base and J 5 bases, leaving 13 bases between the germline ends. CDR3 sequence: CASSLWGEAHNEQFF. The CDR3, as DNA: TGCGCCAGCAGCTTGTGGGGGGAGGCACACAATGAGCAGTTCTTC. Together with reference TRBV5-1 and TRBJ2-1, the CDR3 gives the full variable domain: KAGVTQTPRYLIKTRGQQVTLSCSPISGHRSVSWYQQTPGQGLQFLFEYFSETQRNKGNFPGRFSGRQFSNSRSEMNVSTLELGDSALYLCASSLWGEAHNEQFFGPGTRLTVL.

V gene TRBV5-1 combines with J gene TRBJ1-2; D remains unclear. The CDR3 is made up of 13 amino acids. With 0 bases removed from V and 4 bases from J, the gap between germline ends came to 7 bases. The germline V gene has CDR1 SGHRS and CDR2 YFSETQ. CDR3 in DNA: TGCGCCAGCAGCTTGGCAGCGGGCTATGGCTACACCTTC. Its translation: CASSLAAGYGYTF.

This clone came up once. The chain combines TRBV5-4 with TRBJ2-1, with 7 bases matching TRBD1. The CDR3 contains 14 residues. Germline V gives CDR1 SGHNT, CDR2 YYREEE (reference sequence). The V and J ends lost 5 bases and 1 base, in that order; junction bases with no gene match: 3. CDR3 region: CASRRDSSYNEQFF. The CDR3 DNA reads TGTGCCAGCAGAAGGGACAGTTCCTACAATGAGCAGTTCTTC.

This clone was counted once. The chain carries TRBV28 and TRBJ1-5; D remains unclear. The CDR3 runs 13 residues. Germline V gives CDR1 MDHEN, CDR2 SYDVKM. Trimming took off 8 bases at V and 3 bases at J, with 11 bases between the two ends. CDR3: CASSAGFNQPQHF. In DNA, the CDR3 is TGTGCCAGCTCGGCGGGGTTCAATCAGCCCCAGCATTTT.

This chain links TRBV7-3 with TRBJ2-1; 7 bases are shared with TRBD2. CDR3 length: 14 amino acids. CDR1 and CDR2 from the germline V gene are SGHTA and FQGTGA. V lost 5 bases, J lost 2 bases, and 3 bases stayed unmatched. The CDR3 nucleotides are TGTGCCAGCAGCCGGGGGGACGCCTACAATGAGCAGTTCTTC. It translates to CASSRGDAYNEQFF.